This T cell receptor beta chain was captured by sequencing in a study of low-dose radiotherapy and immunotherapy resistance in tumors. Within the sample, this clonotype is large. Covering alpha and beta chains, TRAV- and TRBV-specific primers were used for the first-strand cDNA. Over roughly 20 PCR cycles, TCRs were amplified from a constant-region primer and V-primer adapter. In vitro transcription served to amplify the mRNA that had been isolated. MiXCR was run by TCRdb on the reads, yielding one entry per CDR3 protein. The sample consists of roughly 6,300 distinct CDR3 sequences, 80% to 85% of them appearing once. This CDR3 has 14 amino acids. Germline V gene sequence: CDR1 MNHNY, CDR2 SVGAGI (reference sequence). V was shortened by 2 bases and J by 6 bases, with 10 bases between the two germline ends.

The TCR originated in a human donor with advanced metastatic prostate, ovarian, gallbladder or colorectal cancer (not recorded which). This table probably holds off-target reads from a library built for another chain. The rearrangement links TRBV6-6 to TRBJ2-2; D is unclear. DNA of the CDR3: TGTGCCAGCAGTTACGAATCGGAGTCCGGGGAGCTGTTTTTT. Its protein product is CASSYESESGELFF.